The 27 T cell receptor beta chains given below trace back to one sample, sequenced in a study of siplizumab effects on memory and regulatory T cells. Assay: immunoSEQ multiplex PCR; the TCRdb copy retains only in-frame clones and omits some. This table holds over 85,000 clones, roughly 96% found once. Source material: naive CD4+ T cells sorted from blood. The receptors originated from a human donor in good health.

The J gene is TRBJ2-7, the V gene TRBV7-9, with 10 bases fitting TRBD1. Germline lookup yields CDR1 SEHNR and CDR2 FQNEAQ (reference sequence). V was clipped by 10 bases and J by 1 base; unmatched bases: 10. The CDR3 contains 15 residues. The CDR3, as DNA: TGTGCCAACTCAACGACAGGGGGCTTTTCCTACGAGCAGTACTTC. The encoded protein is CANSTTGGFSYEQYF.

This chain links TRBV19 with TRBJ1-2; 8 positions match TRBD1. CDR3 size: 17 residues. Per the germline V gene, CDR1 is LNHDA and CDR2 is SQIVND (reference sequence). The V and J ends lost 3 bases and 4 bases, in that order; junction bases with no gene match: 13. The CDR3 sequence: CASSMRTGSKVGYGYTF. In DNA, the CDR3 is TGTGCCAGTAGTATGCGGACAGGGTCAAAAGTTGGCTATGGCTACACCTTC.

The V gene is TRBV14, the J gene TRBJ2-3; TRBD2 is a possible D gene (6 bases). The CDR3 length is 15 residues. V shed 4 bases and J shed 4 bases, with 15 bases lying between them. Germline CDR1 is SGHDN and CDR2 is FVKESK. This chain's CDR3 is CASSPAWGVADTQYF. DNA of the CDR3: TGTGCCAGCAGCCCGGCCTGGGGGGTTGCAGATACGCAGTATTTT.

V gene TRBV5-6 combines with J gene TRBJ2-3, with D uncertain. CDR1 is SGHDT and CDR2 is YYEEEE in the germline V gene. The CDR3 loop spans 16 amino acids. V was cut by 1 base and J by 2 bases, with 14 bases left in between. Here the CDR3 reads CASSLWWAPFTDTQYF. The CDR3 DNA follows: TGTGCCAGCAGCTTGTGGTGGGCGCCCTTCACAGATACGCAGTATTTT.

CDR3 amino acids: CASSEPWGGRGEKLFF. In nucleotides, the CDR3 is TGTGCCAGCAGTGAACCGTGGGGGGGGCGCGGTGAAAAACTGTTTTTT. J is TRBJ1-4 and V is TRBV6-1, with D maybe TRBD1 (6 bases). CDR1 is MNHNS and CDR2 is SASEGT in the germline V gene. This CDR3 comprises 16 residues. V was pared by 2 bases and J by 7 bases, with 17 bases between.

The CDR3 coding sequence is TGCGCCAGCGGTATGGACAGGTGGACTACTGAAGCTTTCTTT. Its protein is CASGMDRWTTEAFF. The rearrangement joins TRBV5-1 to TRBJ1-1; 7 bases map to TRBD1. Germline CDR1 reads SGHRS; CDR2 reads YFSETQ. V was clipped by 7 bases and J by 5 bases; unmatched bases: 11. CDR3 length equals 14 residues.

The chain carries TRBV10-3 and TRBJ2-5; 9 bases are a match to TRBD2. CDR3 length: 16 residues. With V trimmed by 6 bases and J by 5 bases, 13 bases remained unmatched. Germline CDR1 and CDR2: ENHRY and SYGVKD. The CDR3 bases are TGTGCCATCAGCGCCGAGGTAGCGGGGGTTTATGAGACCCAGTACTTC. The encoded protein is CAISAEVAGVYETQYF.

The chain links TRBV10-3 to TRBJ2-3, with D uncertain. The CDR3 length is 17 residues. The germline CDR1 and CDR2 sequences are ENHRY and SYGVKD. V gave up 4 bases and J gave up 0 bases, with 17 bases separating them. Written as DNA, the CDR3 is TGTGCCATCAGTGGGCGCCCGACAATGGCTAGCACAGATACGCAGTATTTT. It yields the protein CAISGRPTMASTDTQYF.

The V gene is TRBV10-3, the J gene TRBJ1-2, with D unclear. The CDR3 runs to 12 residues. CDR1 ENHRY and CDR2 SYGVKD come from the germline V gene. The ends were cut back, 2 bases at V and 8 bases at J, with 9 bases in the middle. The CDR3 DNA follows: TGTGCCATCAGTGAGGGTAATTCGGGCTACACCTTC. It yields the protein CAISEGNSGYTF.

The chain has TRBV14 and TRBJ2-3; tentative D call: TRBD2 (5 bases). The CDR3 sequence is 20 residues long. V was shortened by 0 bases and J by 1 base, with 23 bases between the two germline ends. Germline loops: CDR1 SGHDN, CDR2 FVKESK. Here the CDR3 reads CASSQEWGFVREGGTDTQYF. The CDR3, as DNA: TGTGCCAGCAGCCAAGAGTGGGGTTTTGTGAGGGAAGGTGGCACAGATACGCAGTATTTT.

The chain is built from TRBV7-2 and TRBJ1-5; possibly TRBD1 for D (5 bases). Germline CDR1 reads SGHTA; CDR2 reads FQGNSA. CDR3 length equals 16 residues. V was cut by 1 base and J by 0 bases, with 10 bases left in between. CDR3 residues: CASSLVSQGSNQPQHF. The CDR3 coding sequence is TGTGCCAGCAGCTTAGTGAGCCAGGGTAGCAATCAGCCCCAGCATTTT.

A note on this clone: Other DNA sequences within the sample encode an identical CDR3. Written as DNA, the CDR3 is TGTGCCAGCAGCGTAGGTGGGGGCACCGGGGAGCTGTTTTTT. Translation gives CASSVGGGTGELFF. This rearrangement joins TRBV9 to TRBJ2-2; the D gene could be TRBD1 or TRBD2 (5 bases each). CDR1 SGDLS and CDR2 YYNGEE come from the germline V gene. This CDR3 region has 14 residues. Deletions cut 0 bases from V and 4 bases from J, with 7 bases between. The full variable domain, rest sourced from reference TRBV9 and TRBJ2-2, is DSGVTQTPKHLITATGQRVTLRCSPRSGDLSVYWYQQSLDQGLQFLIQYYNGEERAKGNILERFSAQQFPDLHSELNLSSLELGDSALYFCASSVGGGTGELFFGEGSRLTVL.

J is TRBJ1-2 and V is TRBV18; D uncertain. Trimming took 2 bases from V and 4 from J, leaving 11 bases between them. CDR1 and CDR2 (germline): KGHSH, LQKENI. The CDR3 length is 14 residues. The CDR3 DNA reads TGTGCCAGCTCACCAGGGTCAGGCATCTATGGCTACACCTTC. Protein sequence: CASSPGSGIYGYTF. Full variable domain (outside the CDR3, taken from reference TRBV18 and TRBJ1-2): NAGVMQNPRHLVRRRGQEARLRCSPMKGHSHVYWYRQLPEEGLKFMVYLQKENIIDESGMPKERFSAEFPKEGPSILRIQQVVRGDSAAYFCASSPGSGIYGYTFGSGTRLTVV.

The chain is built from TRBV2 and TRBJ2-7; 7 nucleotides match TRBD1. The J segment lost 4 bases and the V segment lost 3 bases, leaving 3 bases of the junction unmatched. The CDR3 totals 13 residues. Looked up from germline, CDR1 is SNHLY and CDR2 is FYNNEI. CDR3 DNA: TGTGCCAGCAGTGAGGGGACAGTTTACGAGCAGTACTTC. The encoded protein is CASSEGTVYEQYF.

This rearrangement joins TRBV7-2 to TRBJ2-7; TRBD2 agrees at 9 bases. V was clipped by 1 base and J by 4 bases; unmatched bases: 5. CDR3 length equals 15 residues. From germline, CDR1 is SGHTA and CDR2 FQGNSA. The CDR3 region is CASSLVQTSGYEQYF. Here the CDR3 DNA reads TGTGCCAGCAGCTTAGTTCAGACTAGCGGATACGAGCAGTACTTC.

The chain employs TRBV28 and TRBJ1-4; possibly TRBD1 for D (5 bases). The CDR3 spans 13 residues. CDR1 and CDR2 from the germline V gene are MDHEN and SYDVKM. V was cut by 5 bases and J by 13 bases, with 17 bases left in between. The CDR3 DNA follows: TGTGCCAGCAGTCCGGGACGGCTCAGAATACTGTTTTTT. Residues: CASSPGRLRILFF.

The table lists this clone with a count of one. CDR3 region: CASSSPNSYEQYF. As DNA, the CDR3 is TGTGCCAGCAGTTCCCCAAACTCCTACGAGCAGTACTTC. J is TRBJ2-7 and V is TRBV6-5, with D uncertain. Trimming cost V 4 bases and J 0 bases, with 7 bases left between them. CDR3 length equals 13 residues. The germline CDR1 and CDR2 sequences are MNHEY and SVGAGI.

This chain joins TRBV5-1 and TRBJ2-1; D perhaps matches TRBD1 (6 bases). Trimming left V 0 bases short and J 8 bases short, with 18 bases between. Germline CDR1 SGHRS, CDR2 YFSETQ. CDR3 length: 16 residues. The CDR3 DNA follows: TGCGCCAGCAGCTTGGGGCCCGGAATACAGGGTGATGAGCAGTTCTTC. Its protein product is CASSLGPGIQGDEQFF.

The chain uses TRBV11-2 and TRBJ1-4; D is unclear. The V end was cut by 3 bases, the J end by 6 bases, with 2 bases between. Germline-derived CDR1 and CDR2 are SGHAT and FQNNGV. CDR3 length equals 11 residues. The CDR3 loop reads CASSFDEKLFF. CDR3 bases: TGTGCCAGCAGCTTTGATGAAAAACTGTTTTTT. The full variable domain, its missing parts supplied by reference TRBV11-2 and TRBJ1-4, is EAGVAQSPRYKIIEKRQSVAFWCNPISGHATLYWYQQILGQGPKLLIQFQNNGVVDDSQLPKDRFSAERLKGVDSTLKIQPAKLEDSAVYLCASSFDEKLFFGSGTQLSVL.

The CDR3 region is CASTSQGGGNQPQHF. In DNA form, the CDR3 reads TGTGCCAGCACTAGTCAGGGGGGTGGCAATCAGCCCCAGCATTTT. This rearrangement joins TRBV27 to TRBJ1-5, with 7 bases matching TRBD1. The CDR3 length is 15 residues. Germline CDR1 is MNHEY and CDR2 is SMNVEV (reference sequence). The trim removed 7 bases at V and 2 bases at J, leaving 8 bases unmatched.

V and J are TRBV2 and TRBJ1-2, with D uncertain. The V end was cut by 10 bases, the J end by 2 bases, with 8 bases between. The V gene's germline CDR1 is SNHLY and CDR2 FYNNEI. The CDR3 covers 11 residues. The CDR3: CATGRNYGYTF. The DNA for the CDR3 is TGTGCCACCGGACGGAACTATGGCTACACCTTC.

This chain connects TRBV13 to TRBJ2-3; 7 nucleotides align to TRBD1. The germline V gene encodes CDR1 PRHDT and CDR2 FYEKMQ (reference sequence). The junction had 6 bases not matched to a gene; V was cut back by 5 bases and J by 4 bases. This CDR3 contains 14 residues. The CDR3 sequence is CASSARQGPDTQYF. The CDR3 nucleotides are TGTGCCAGCAGCGCCCGACAGGGTCCAGATACGCAGTATTTT.

This chain uses TRBV20-1 with TRBJ1-1; unclear D gene. The V end was cut by 0 bases, the J end by 5 bases, with 4 bases between. The CDR3 consists of 11 residues. CDR1 and CDR2 from the germline V gene are DFQATT and SNEGSKA (reference sequence). As DNA, the CDR3 is TGCAGTGCTAGAGATCCGACTGAAGCTTTCTTT. Amino acid sequence: CSARDPTEAFF.

The chain recombines TRBV15 with TRBJ2-7; 7 bases line up with TRBD1. This CDR3 comprises 17 residues. J was trimmed by 5 bases and V by 1 base; bases with no gene match: 14. CDR1 and CDR2 from the germline V gene are LNHNV and YYDKDF (reference sequence). For the CDR3, the DNA is TGTGCCACCAGCAGAGTATCTTCGCGACAGGGAGTTGACGAGCAGTACTTC. As protein: CATSRVSSRQGVDEQYF. Variable domain in full (rest from reference TRBV15 and TRBJ2-7): DAMVIQNPRYQVTQFGKPVTLSCSQTLNHNVMYWYQQKSSQAPKLLFHYYDKDFNNEADTPDNFQSRRPNTSFCFLDIRSPGLGDTAMYLCATSRVSSRQGVDEQYFGPGTRLTVT.

The chain carries TRBV7-2 and TRBJ2-5; 7 bases align to TRBD2. Trimming took 4 bases from V and 4 from J; bases not matched to a gene: 6. Per the germline V gene, CDR1 is SGHTA and CDR2 is FQGNSA. This CDR3 is 14 amino acids long. Here the CDR3 reads CASSSEGLRETQYF. CDR3 in DNA: TGTGCCAGCAGCTCCGAGGGACTACGAGAGACCCAGTACTTC.

This chain joins TRBV7-3 and TRBJ2-5; 7 bases are a match to TRBD1. Germline CDR1 reads SGHTA; CDR2 reads FQGTGA. The CDR3 loop spans 13 amino acids. The trim removed 5 bases at V and 5 bases at J, leaving 5 bases unmatched. CDR3 nucleotide sequence: TGTGCCAGCAGCCCCGGACAGGCGGAGACCCAGTACTTC. Protein: CASSPGQAETQYF.

The chain is built from TRBV5-1 and TRBJ1-1, with D perhaps matching TRBD1 (5 bases). Deletions cut 4 bases from V and 0 bases from J, with 10 bases between. Germline values: CDR1 SGHRS, CDR2 YFSETQ. CDR3 length equals 14 residues. Written as DNA, the CDR3 is TGCGCCAGCAGCCAGGGTTATGTGAACACTGAAGCTTTCTTT. As protein: CASSQGYVNTEAFF. Variable domain in full (rest from reference TRBV5-1 and TRBJ1-1): KAGVTQTPRYLIKTRGQQVTLSCSPISGHRSVSWYQQTPGQGLQFLFEYFSETQRNKGNFPGRFSGRQFSNSRSEMNVSTLELGDSALYLCASSQGYVNTEAFFGQGTRLTVV.